Described below is a single T cell receptor beta chain sequence and its context. Trimming cost V 5 bases and J 0 bases, with 11 bases left between them. Germline V gives CDR1 SGHVS, CDR2 FQNEAQ. This CDR3 spans 15 amino acids. The data belong to a study of early T cells in non-severe SARS-CoV-2 infection. Study-level background: The sequenced material was bulk RNA from unsorted whole blood, and its chains were unpaired.

Researchers attached unique molecular identifiers to individual cDNA molecules. Each CDR3 protein is one row after TCRdb ran MiXCR on the 5' RACE reads. The sample includes some 67,000 distinct CDR3 sequences, less than 15% seen only once; the top ten take about 5%. The sequencing sample was made of whole blood. The chain recombines TRBV7-8 with TRBJ1-3; no reliable D call. The sequence came from an adult who was a healthcare worker with PCR-confirmed SARS-CoV-2 infection or an uninfected control (not recorded which). CDR3 in amino acids: CASSVVGSSGNTIYF. DNA of the CDR3: TGTGCCAGCAGCGTAGTGGGCAGCTCTGGAAACACCATATATTTT.